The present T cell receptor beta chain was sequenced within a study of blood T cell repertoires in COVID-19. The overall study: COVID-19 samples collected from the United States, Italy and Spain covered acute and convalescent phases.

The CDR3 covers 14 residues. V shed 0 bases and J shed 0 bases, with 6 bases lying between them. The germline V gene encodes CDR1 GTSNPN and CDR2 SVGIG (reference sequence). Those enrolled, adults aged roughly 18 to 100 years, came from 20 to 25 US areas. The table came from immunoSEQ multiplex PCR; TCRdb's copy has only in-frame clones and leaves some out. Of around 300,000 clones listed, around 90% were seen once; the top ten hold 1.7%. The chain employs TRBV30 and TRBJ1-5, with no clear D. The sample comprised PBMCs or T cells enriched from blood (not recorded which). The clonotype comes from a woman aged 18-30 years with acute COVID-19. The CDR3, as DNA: TGTGCCTGGAGTGTCCGGGGTAGCAATCAGCCCCAGCATTTT. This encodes CAWSVRGSNQPQHF.